One sample yielded the 10 T cell receptor beta chains listed below, sequenced in a study of blood T cell repertoires in COVID-19. Assay used: immunoSEQ multiplex PCR; TCRdb lists only in-frame clones, some missing. The sample includes 200,000 or so clones, about 88% of them seen just once. Sequenced input: peripheral blood. These receptors originate from a man in his sixties or seventies with acute or convalescent COVID-19.

The chain joins TRBV5-1 to TRBJ2-3, with D tentatively TRBD1 (5 bases). This CDR3 has 16 residues. Germline CDR1 SGHRS, CDR2 YFSETQ. Trimming removed 4 bases at V and 2 bases at J, with 17 bases between. CDR3 coding DNA: TGCGCCAGCAGCACAATAGGAGCCAGGGCCACAGATACGCAGTATTTT. Translating gives CASSTIGARATDTQYF.

The rearrangement uses TRBV2 and TRBJ1-5; 9 bases are shared with TRBD1. CDR1 SNHLY and CDR2 FYNNEI come from the germline V gene. The CDR3 loop spans 14 amino acids. V lost 5 bases to trimming and J lost 8 bases; unmatched junction nucleotides: 7. The chain's CDR3 is CASSPDRGSEPQHF. CDR3 in DNA: TGTGCCAGCAGTCCGGACAGGGGAAGTGAGCCCCAGCATTTT.

The chain has TRBV28 and TRBJ1-2; D may be TRBD1 (5 bases). Germline CDR1 and CDR2: MDHEN and SYDVKM. Deletions cut 3 bases from V and 8 bases from J, with 13 bases between. The CDR3 contains 13 residues. The CDR3 region is CASSLAQGGGYTF. The CDR3 DNA reads TGTGCCAGCAGTTTGGCCCAGGGTGGAGGCTACACCTTC.

This chain connects TRBV20-1 to TRBJ2-5; TRBD2 matches 10 bases. The germline V gene has CDR1 DFQATT and CDR2 SNEGSKA (reference sequence). CDR3 length equals 15 residues. The V and J ends lost 3 bases and 5 bases, in that order; junction bases with no gene match: 9. The CDR3 coding sequence is TGCAGTGCTAGTCGGACTAGCGGAGGGGGGGAGACCCAGTACTTC. Residues: CSASRTSGGGETQYF.

In DNA form, the CDR3 reads TGCAGCGTTGAAACGGGGGGCGAAGCTGAAGCTTTCTTT. Protein sequence: CSVETGGEAEAFF. The gene calls are TRBV29-1 and TRBJ1-1; TRBD1 is a possible D gene (6 bases). Trimming stripped 2 bases from V and 6 bases from J, with 13 bases between. Germline V lookup: CDR1 SQVTM, CDR2 ANQGSEA. The CDR3 is made up of 13 amino acids.

The genes are TRBV9 and TRBJ2-1; possible D gene TRBD1, 8 bases. CDR3 size: 16 residues. Germline assignment: CDR1 SGDLS and CDR2 YYNGEE. V lost 0 bases to trimming and J lost 7 bases, with 17 bases between them. The CDR3: CASSVAGGQALNEQFF. The DNA for the CDR3 is TGTGCCAGCAGCGTAGCGGGGGGACAGGCATTGAATGAGCAGTTCTTC.

CDR3 region: CASSTSGISYEQYF. CDR3 sequence (DNA): TGTGCCAGCTCGACTAGCGGGATCTCTTACGAGCAGTACTTC. The chain links TRBV18 to TRBJ2-7; 11 bases align to TRBD2. The CDR3 has 14 amino acids. With V trimmed by 6 bases and J by 4 bases, 5 bases remained unmatched. CDR1 and CDR2 from the germline V gene are KGHSH and LQKENI.

A few counts support this clone. V usage is TRBV6-5 and J usage is TRBJ2-1; the D gene is possibly TRBD1 (6 bases). Trimming left V 0 bases short and J 4 bases short, with 13 bases between. The CDR3 runs to 16 residues. The germline CDR1 and CDR2 sequences are MNHEY and SVGAGI. In nucleotides, the CDR3 is TGTGCCAGCAGTTACTCGAACAGGGCTTCATACAATGAGCAGTTCTTC. It yields the protein CASSYSNRASYNEQFF.

This sequence joins TRBV6-6 and TRBJ1-4; 9 bases are shared with TRBD1. The trim removed 7 bases at V and 8 bases at J, leaving 11 bases unmatched. There are 15 residues in the CDR3. Germline assignment: CDR1 MNHNY and CDR2 SVGAGI (reference sequence). The CDR3: CASTTDRGWGEKLFF. As DNA, the CDR3 is TGTGCCAGCACCACGGACAGGGGTTGGGGCGAAAAACTGTTTTTT.

The rearrangement uses TRBV6-2 or TRBV6-3 and TRBJ2-7, with D unclear. The V gene's germline CDR1 is MNHEY and CDR2 SVGEGT. V was pared by 5 bases and J by 0 bases, with 11 bases between. This CDR3 spans 14 amino acids. In DNA form, the CDR3 reads TGTGCCAGCAGTCTCGACCGGGTCTCCTACGAGCAGTACTTC. Amino acid sequence: CASSLDRVSYEQYF.